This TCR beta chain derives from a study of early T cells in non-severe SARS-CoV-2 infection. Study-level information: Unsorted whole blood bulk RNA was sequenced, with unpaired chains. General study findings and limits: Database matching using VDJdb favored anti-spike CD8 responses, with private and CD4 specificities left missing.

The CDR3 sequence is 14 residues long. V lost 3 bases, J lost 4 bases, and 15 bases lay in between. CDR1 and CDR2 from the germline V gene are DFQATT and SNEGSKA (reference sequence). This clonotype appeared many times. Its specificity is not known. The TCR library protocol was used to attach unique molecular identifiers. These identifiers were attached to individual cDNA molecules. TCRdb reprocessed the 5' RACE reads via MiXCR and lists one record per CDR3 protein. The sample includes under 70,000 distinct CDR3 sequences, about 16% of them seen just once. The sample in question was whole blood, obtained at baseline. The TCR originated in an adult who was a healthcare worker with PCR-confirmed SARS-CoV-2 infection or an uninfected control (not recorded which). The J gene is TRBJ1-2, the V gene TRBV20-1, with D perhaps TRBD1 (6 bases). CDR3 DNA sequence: TGCAGTGCTAGGGGGGACAAAGGAGGCTATGGCTACACCTTC. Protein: CSARGDKGGYGYTF.